What follows is one T cell receptor beta chain and its context. Its matching antigen is unknown. All the donors were Caucasian adults who lived in Nashville, Tennessee. The CD8 memory sample joined CD45RO+ cells and CCR7-negative CD45RA+ cells. This CDR3 has 13 residues. Germline-derived CDR1 and CDR2 are MGHDK and SYGVNS. Trimming took off 6 bases at V and 12 bases at J, with 17 bases between the two ends. A 200 ng quantity of DNA, tens of thousands of T cell genomes, went into the sorted-subset replicate PCRs. Libraries were prepared by immunoSEQ multiplex PCR; TCRdb keeps only in-frame clonotypes and omits some of them. The sample has about 380,000 clones; about 96% are singletons. This record comes from a study of shared clonotypes between healthy human individuals. Study-level points and caveats: The study generally estimated greater richness for naive than memory subsets.

V usage is TRBV25-1 and J usage is TRBJ1-4; D not resolved. This receptor was obtained from a man aged 25 to 40 in good health. The sequenced material came from memory CD8+ T cells sorted from blood. Noted subset: CD45RO+ cells pooled with CCR7-negative TemRA cells. Written as DNA, the CDR3 is TGTGCCAGCAGACCACCCGACCGACATGAACTGTTTTTT. Its translation: CASRPPDRHELFF.